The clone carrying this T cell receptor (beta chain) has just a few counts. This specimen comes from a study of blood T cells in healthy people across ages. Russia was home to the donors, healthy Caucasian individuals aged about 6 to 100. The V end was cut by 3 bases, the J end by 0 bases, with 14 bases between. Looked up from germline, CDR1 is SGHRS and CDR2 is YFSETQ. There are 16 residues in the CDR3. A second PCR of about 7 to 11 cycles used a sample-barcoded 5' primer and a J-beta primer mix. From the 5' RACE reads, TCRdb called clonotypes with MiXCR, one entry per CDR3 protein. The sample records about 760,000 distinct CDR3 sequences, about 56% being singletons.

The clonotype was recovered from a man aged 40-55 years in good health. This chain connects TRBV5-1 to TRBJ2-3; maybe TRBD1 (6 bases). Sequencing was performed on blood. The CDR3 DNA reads TGCGCCAGCAGCTCAGGGACAACACCTAGCACAGATACGCAGTATTTT. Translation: CASSSGTTPSTDTQYF.